The rows below give T cell receptor beta chains drawn from one sample of a study of molecular identifiers for immune sequencing clone quantification. TCRdb reanalysed the PCR reads using MiXCR and keeps one entry per CDR3 protein. Of 35,000 or so distinct CDR3 sequences in the sample, approximately 19% were seen once. The sequencing sample was made of naive CD8+ T cells from blood, with Jurkat cell RNA spiked in. All receptors come from a human donor in good health. Some libraries in this study had Jurkat cell RNA spiked in. Both conserved end residues are part of each CDR3. Fields, in order: V gene, clone size, J gene, D gene, CDR3 protein, CDR3 DNA. A D gene is named only where the DNA matches it firmly. Rows may omit the clone size; those that give it use once, few, many or a size class.

V gene: TRBV27; clone size: many; J gene: TRBJ2-4; D gene: -; CDR3 protein: CASSFGGWGIQYF; CDR3 DNA: TGTGCCAGCAGTTTTGGGGGCTGGGGCATTCAGTACTTC
V gene: TRBV29-1; clone size: medium-sized; J gene: TRBJ2-3; D gene: TRBD2; CDR3 protein: CSGLAGTDTQYF; CDR3 DNA: TGCAGCGGACTAGCGGGCACAGATACGCAGTATTTT
V gene: TRBV27; clone size: many; J gene: TRBJ1-1; D gene: -; CDR3 protein: CASSPRGLSEAFF; CDR3 DNA: TGTGCCAGCAGTCCGAGGGGGTTATCTGAAGCTTTCTTT
V gene: TRBV12-5; clone size: few; J gene: TRBJ1-4; D gene: TRBD1; CDR3 protein: CASAPGTGSEKLFF; CDR3 DNA: TGTGCTAGTGCCCCTGGGACAGGGAGTGAAAAACTGTTTTTT
V gene: TRBV4-3; clone size: many; J gene: TRBJ1-3; D gene: -; CDR3 protein: CASSPHSVPNSGNTIYF; CDR3 DNA: TGCGCCAGCAGCCCTCACTCCGTCCCCAACTCTGGAAACACCATATATTTT
V gene: TRBV19; clone size: many; J gene: TRBJ1-2; D gene: -; CDR3 protein: CASTLRGGAGYGYTF; CDR3 DNA: TGTGCCAGTACCCTGCGGGGGGGCGCAGGCTATGGCTACACCTTC
V gene: TRBV7-6; clone size: few; J gene: TRBJ2-1; D gene: -; CDR3 protein: CASSLERSSYNEQFF; CDR3 DNA: TGTGCCAGCAGCTTAGAGCGGAGCTCCTACAATGAGCAGTTCTTC
V gene: TRBV9; clone size: many; J gene: TRBJ2-3; D gene: TRBD2; CDR3 protein: CASSVYSGAGTDTQYF; CDR3 DNA: TGTGCCAGCAGCGTTTATAGCGGGGCGGGCACAGATACGCAGTATTTT
V gene: TRBV4-3; clone size: many; J gene: TRBJ2-4; D gene: TRBD2; CDR3 protein: CASSQDHKGLAGEGIQYF; CDR3 DNA: TGCGCCAGCAGCCAAGATCATAAGGGACTAGCGGGAGAGGGCATTCAGTACTTC
V gene: TRBV11-2; clone size: -; J gene: TRBJ2-1; D gene: -; CDR3 protein: CASSLARVPYNEQFF; CDR3 DNA: TGTGCCAGCAGCTTAGCCAGGGTCCCCTACAATGAGCAGTTCTTC
V gene: TRBV28; clone size: few; J gene: TRBJ1-4; D gene: TRBD1; CDR3 protein: CASTGQAPNEKLFF; CDR3 DNA: TGTGCCAGCACCGGACAGGCGCCTAATGAAAAACTGTTTTTT
V gene: TRBV2; clone size: many; J gene: TRBJ2-7; D gene: TRBD2; CDR3 protein: CASSAVAGVGYEQYF; CDR3 DNA: TGTGCCAGCAGTGCCGTCGCGGGAGTGGGCTACGAGCAGTACTTC